This passage covers 16 T cell receptor beta chains from one sample sequenced in a study of a mutant IDH1 vaccine in newly diagnosed glioma (dated by TCRdb to the early 2020s). The protocol used for the library was the immunoSEQ multiplex PCR assay. TCRdb retrieved this table from immuneACCESS and kept in-frame rearrangements only. Not all clones are present; in checked studies, unresolved V genes account for under half, and no reason is known for the remainder. This sample is represented by 60,000 to 100,000 clones; about 85% of them were singletons. 0.6% to 0.95% of the sample belongs to the ten largest clones. The label giving this sample's time point can be read as: week 23, last vaccination. Every vaccine dose consisted of 300 ug of a 20-mer mutant IDH1 peptide in Montanide, administered subcutaneously together with topical imiquimod. No antigens are known for them. Sequenced material: PBMCs, taken from a glioma patient whose treatment included an IDH1 peptide vaccine. The origin of the receptors is a woman in her fifties or sixties with glioma.

The CDR3 here is CASSSGQGVGYSNQPQHF. The CDR3 DNA reads TGTGCCAGCAGTTCGGGACAGGGGGTTGGTTACAGCAATCAGCCCCAGCATTTT. The rearrangement links TRBV28 to TRBJ1-5; 11 bases are shared with TRBD1. The V segment lost 4 bases and the J segment 1 base; nucleotides outside the gene matches: 9. The CDR3 extends over 18 amino acids. Germline CDR1 MDHEN, CDR2 SYDVKM. Based on the CDR3 plus reference TRBV28 and TRBJ1-5, the full variable domain is DVKVTQSSRYLVKRTGEKVFLECVQDMDHENMFWYRQDPGLGLRLIYFSYDVKMKEKGDIPEGYSVSREKKERFSLILESASTNQTSMYLCASSSGQGVGYSNQPQHFGDGTRLSIL.

The rearrangement links TRBV7-9 to TRBJ2-1; 9 bases are a match to TRBD1. Germline values: CDR1 SEHNR, CDR2 FQNEAQ (reference sequence). This CDR3 spans 14 amino acids. Trimming took 7 bases from V and 4 from J; bases not matched to a gene: 5. CDR3 residues: CASIDRGRYNEQFF. In DNA, the CDR3 is TGTGCCAGCATCGACAGGGGGAGGTACAATGAGCAGTTCTTC.

This clone occurred once. The chain uses TRBV28 and TRBJ2-1; D is possibly TRBD2 (5 bases). CDR1 MDHEN and CDR2 SYDVKM come from the germline V gene. CDR3 length: 13 residues. Trimming pared 5 bases from V and 5 bases from J, leaving 10 bases between. The CDR3 loop reads CASSEKGDNEQFF. CDR3 sequence (DNA): TGTGCCAGCAGTGAAAAGGGAGACAATGAGCAGTTCTTC. Based on the CDR3 plus reference TRBV28 and TRBJ2-1, the full variable domain is DVKVTQSSRYLVKRTGEKVFLECVQDMDHENMFWYRQDPGLGLRLIYFSYDVKMKEKGDIPEGYSVSREKKERFSLILESASTNQTSMYLCASSEKGDNEQFFGPGTRLTVL.

The V call is TRBV5-1, the J call TRBJ2-7; no firm D call. V was trimmed by 4 bases and J by 5 bases, leaving 7 bases between them. Germline V gene lookup returns CDR1 SGHRS and CDR2 YFSETQ. CDR3 length: 11 residues. Here the CDR3 DNA reads TGCGCCAGCAGCCCCGACCACGAGCAGTACTTC. Its protein is CASSPDHEQYF.

The chain uses TRBV18 and TRBJ1-1; 7 bases map to TRBD1. The ends lost 2 bases at V and 2 bases at J; junction bases unmatched: 5. Germline V gene lookup returns CDR1 KGHSH and CDR2 LQKENI. The CDR3 sequence is 15 residues long. CDR3 in amino acids: CASSPGEGANTEAFF. The CDR3, as DNA: TGTGCCAGCTCACCAGGGGAGGGGGCTAACACTGAAGCTTTCTTT. The complete variable domain, with remaining parts taken from reference TRBV18 and TRBJ1-1, reads NAGVMQNPRHLVRRRGQEARLRCSPMKGHSHVYWYRQLPEEGLKFMVYLQKENIIDESGMPKERFSAEFPKEGPSILRIQQVVRGDSAAYFCASSPGEGANTEAFFGQGTRLTVV.

CDR3 sequence reads: CASSLSGRISTDTQYF. CDR3 coding DNA: TGCGCCAGCAGCTTGTCGGGAAGGATAAGCACAGATACGCAGTATTTT. V gene TRBV5-1 combines with J gene TRBJ2-3, with D tentatively TRBD2 (5 bases). The CDR3 has 16 amino acids. Germline CDR1 and CDR2: SGHRS and YFSETQ. V was trimmed by 1 base and J by 0 bases, leaving 12 bases between them. Filled out from reference TRBV5-1 and TRBJ2-3, the complete variable domain reads KAGVTQTPRYLIKTRGQQVTLSCSPISGHRSVSWYQQTPGQGLQFLFEYFSETQRNKGNFPGRFSGRQFSNSRSEMNVSTLELGDSALYLCASSLSGRISTDTQYFGPGTRLTVL.

The rearrangement joins TRBV5-6 to TRBJ1-4, with 7 bases lining up with TRBD1. CDR1 is SGHDT, CDR2 YYEEEE, per germline. The CDR3 covers 15 residues. V dropped 0 bases and J dropped 8; count of bases not matched to a gene: 7. CDR3 coding DNA: TGTGCCAGCAGCTTGGCCCGACAGGGAAAAGAAAAACTGTTTTTT. Translating it yields CASSLARQGKEKLFF. The complete variable domain, with remaining parts taken from reference TRBV5-6 and TRBJ1-4, reads DAGVTQSPTHLIKTRGQQVTLRCSPKSGHDTVSWYQQALGQGPQFIFQYYEEEERQRGNFPDRFSGHQFPNYSSELNVNALLLGDSALYLCASSLARQGKEKLFFGSGTQLSVL.

This chain uses TRBV5-4 with TRBJ2-1; the match to TRBD2 covers 12 bases. V was pared by 4 bases and J by 6 bases, with 5 bases of the junction left unmatched. The CDR3 length is 15 residues. The V gene's germline CDR1 is SGHNT and CDR2 YYREEE (reference sequence). CDR3 sequence reads: CASSLGLAGSNEQFF. DNA of the CDR3: TGTGCCAGCAGCCTGGGACTAGCGGGCTCCAATGAGCAGTTCTTC.

This chain uses TRBV4-1 with TRBJ2-1; a possible D gene is TRBD2 (7 bases). The CDR3 covers 11 residues. V shed 8 bases and J shed 7 bases, with 9 bases lying between them. Germline V lookup: CDR1 MGHRA, CDR2 YSYEKL. In nucleotides, the CDR3 is TGCGCCAGCGGGAGGGGGAATGAGCAGTTCTTC. Translation gives CASGRGNEQFF.

The CDR3 loop reads CASSPGGGGGTDTQYF. Here the CDR3 DNA reads TGCGCCAGCAGCCCCGGTGGGGGGGGAGGCACAGATACGCAGTATTTT. The J gene is TRBJ2-3, the V gene TRBV5-1; TRBD2 agrees at 7 bases. Germline CDR1 and CDR2: SGHRS and YFSETQ. The CDR3 is made up of 16 amino acids. Trimming cost V 4 bases and J 1 base; bases outside gene matches: 9.

Comments on this clone: Distinct nucleotide sequences in the sample also encode this CDR3. This chain connects TRBV2 to TRBJ1-3, with 7 bases fitting TRBD1. The CDR3 spans 13 residues. The germline gives CDR1 SNHLY, CDR2 FYNNEI. The V gene end was trimmed by 6 bases and the J gene end by 3 bases; junction bases not matched to a gene: 2. CDR3 nucleotide sequence: TGTGCCAGCAGGCGACAGGGTGGAAACACCATATATTTT. Amino acids: CASRRQGGNTIYF.

The rearrangement joins TRBV11-1 to TRBJ2-7; the D is unclear. Looked up from germline, CDR1 is SGHAT and CDR2 is FQDESV (reference sequence). This CDR3 has 11 residues. Trimming removed 2 bases from V and 5 bases from J, with 4 bases in between. The CDR3 DNA reads as TGTGCCAGCAGCTTAAGGGACGAGCAGTACTTC. It yields the protein CASSLRDEQYF. The whole variable domain, filled in from reference TRBV11-1 and TRBJ2-7, reads EAEVAQSPRYKITEKSQAVAFWCDPISGHATLYWYRQILGQGPELLVQFQDESVVDDSQLPKDRFSAERLKGVDSTLKIQPAELGDSAMYLCASSLRDEQYFGPGTRLTVT.

V usage is TRBV13 and J usage is TRBJ2-5; D uncertain. CDR3 size: 13 residues. With 3 bases removed from V and 4 bases from J, the gap between germline ends came to 9 bases. Germline CDR1 PRHDT, CDR2 FYEKMQ (reference sequence). The CDR3 loop is CASSLGSGETQYF. The CDR3 DNA sequence: TGTGCCAGCAGCTTGGGGTCCGGAGAGACCCAGTACTTC.

In this sample, this clone turned up once. The chain has TRBV5-1 and TRBJ2-1; D is perhaps TRBD1 (6 bases). V was shortened by 2 bases and J by 9 bases, with 15 bases between the two germline ends. The length of the CDR3 is 14 residues. Germline lookup yields CDR1 SGHRS and CDR2 YFSETQ. CDR3 coding DNA: TGCGCCAGCAGCTTTGGCCAGGGGAGTGGTGAGCAGTTCTTC. Its protein product is CASSFGQGSGEQFF.

In DNA form, the CDR3 reads TGTGCCAGCAGCCAACGAAGGGATGAGCAGTTCTTC. Translated, it gives CASSQRRDEQFF. The chain uses TRBV4-2 and TRBJ2-1; D ambiguous. The CDR3 is 12 residues long. Trimming removed 2 bases at V and 8 bases at J, with 7 bases between. Germline lookup yields CDR1 LGHNA and CDR2 YNFKEQ.

In its sample, this clone was seen once. J is TRBJ2-1 and V is TRBV30; 7 nucleotides line up with TRBD2. CDR3 length: 15 amino acids. V dropped 2 bases and J dropped 5; count of bases not matched to a gene: 9. Germline loops: CDR1 GTSNPN, CDR2 SVGIG (reference sequence). The CDR3 nucleotides read TGTGCCTGGAGTATGGGGATGGGGGGGAACAATGAGCAGTTCTTC. Its translation: CAWSMGMGGNNEQFF. Filled out from reference TRBV30 and TRBJ2-1, the complete variable domain reads SQTIHQWPATLVQPVGSPLSLECTVEGTSNPNLYWYRQAAGRGLQLLFYSVGIGQISSEVPQNLSASRPQDRQFILSSKKLLLSDSGFYLCAWSMGMGGNNEQFFGPGTRLTVL.